This T cell receptor beta chain was identified in a study of cytomegalovirus exposure and HLA in healthy donors. Study-level points and caveats: In vitro assays verified that three CMV-associated chains recognized CMV antigens specifically.

Researchers ran the PCR with 60 Vbeta and 13 Jbeta primers. Clones were read by immunoSEQ multiplex PCR, and TCRdb kept only the in-frame ones, dropping some. Of about 110,000 clones in the sample, 77% are singletons; the top ten hold around 3.9%. The CDR3 has 10 residues. From germline, CDR1 is SNHLY and CDR2 FYNNEI. V gave up 9 bases and J gave up 3 bases, with 3 bases separating them. Notes on this clone: Its antigen is unknown.

Sequencing was carried out using PBMCs. The chain has TRBV2 and TRBJ1-3; the D is unclear. The TCR sequence derives from a human donor in good health. This CDR3 is CASYGNTIYF. The CDR3 region has the DNA TGTGCCAGTTATGGAAACACCATATATTTT.